This TCR beta chain was observed in a study of T-cell memory formation after mild COVID-19. Each CDR3 protein gets one entry after TCRdb re-called the 5' RACE reads with MiXCR. The table includes just over 350,000 distinct CDR3 sequences, 13% to 15% detected once. This CDR3 is 12 amino acids long. The V gene's germline CDR1 is DFQATT and CDR2 SNEGSKA (reference sequence). The chain combines TRBV20-1 with TRBJ2-1; possibly TRBD1 or TRBD2 for D (6 bases each). The sequenced sample consisted of PBMCs or a T cell subset sorted from them (not recorded which). The sequence was collected from a man between 18 and 35 years old who had mild COVID-19 (a few samples of this study predate the infection). Cell type and time point are not known. The CDR3 region has the DNA TGCATCTGTACGGGGGCTTGGAATGAGCAGTTCTTC. As protein: CICTGAWNEQFF.